This T cell receptor beta chain is drawn from a study of cytomegalovirus exposure and HLA in healthy donors. This clone showed up just once. Antigen unknown. The donors were in the approximately 120-subject validation cohort; that cohort was separate from the roughly 620-subject first cohort. CDR1 and CDR2 (germline): LNHNV, YYDKDF (reference sequence). This CDR3 has 15 residues. V lost 0 bases, J lost 8 bases, and 3 bases stayed unmatched. Sequencing was performed with immunoSEQ multiplex PCR; in TCRdb, only in-frame clones are kept and a portion is missing. The sample consists of over 150,000 clones, approximately 89% of them appearing once. General study findings and limits: Subsequent analysis of the roughly 120 validation repertoires found a tendency for first-cohort TCR clusters to co-occur. Reported performance of the classifier showed diagnosis of cytomegalovirus status with high specificity and sensitivity. Researchers catalogued approximately 170 TCR beta chains as cytomegalovirus-associated.

This clonotype was obtained from a woman between 18 and 29 years old in good health and CMV-seropositive. This chain uses TRBV15 with TRBJ2-3, with TRBD2 matching 12 bases. The sample was PBMCs. The CDR3 DNA follows: TGTGCCACCAGCAGAGATAAGGGACTAGCGGGTACGCAGTATTTT. Translation: CATSRDKGLAGTQYF.